The 26 T cell receptor beta chains reported below all come from one sample, sequenced in a study of shared clonotypes between healthy human individuals. In the naive CD8 group, cells lacked CD45RO and were positively selected for CCR7, so terminally differentiated effector memory CD45RA+ cells were left out. Data came from immunoSEQ multiplex PCR; TCRdb stores just in-frame clones and leaves some out. The data contain roughly 2,000,000 clones, over 85% of them singletons. The sample consisted of naive CD8+ T cells sorted from blood. The receptors were gathered from a man between 18 and 35 years old in good health.

This rearrangement joins TRBV5-8 to TRBJ2-3, with D possibly TRBD2 on 6 matching bases. Trimming took 2 bases from V and 3 from J, leaving 13 bases between them. Germline-derived CDR1 and CDR2 are SGHTS and YDEGEE. The length of the CDR3 is 15 residues. CDR3 protein: CASSFGGIWTDTQYF. DNA for the CDR3: TGTGCCAGCAGCTTCGGGGGAATTTGGACAGATACGCAGTATTTT.

This rearrangement joins TRBV11-2 to TRBJ2-7; D is ambiguous. The germline V and J ends were trimmed by 11 bases and 0 bases, with 14 bases remaining between them. The V gene's germline CDR1 is SGHAT and CDR2 FQNNGV. The CDR3 has 13 amino acids. In DNA, the CDR3 is TGTGCCGAACGACGCCCCCACTCCTACGAGCAGTACTTC. Translating it yields CAERRPHSYEQYF.

The chain couples TRBV11-2 to TRBJ2-3, with 9 nucleotides matching TRBD2. J lost 6 bases, V lost 2 bases, and 6 bases had no gene match. Germline loops: CDR1 SGHAT, CDR2 FQNNGV. This CDR3 is 15 amino acids long. In nucleotides, the CDR3 is TGTGCCAGCAGCTTAATAGCGGGGGCAGGGGATACGCAGTATTTT. It yields the protein CASSLIAGAGDTQYF.

In the case of this clone: The sample carries other DNA sequences with the same CDR3. The J gene is TRBJ2-7, the V gene TRBV7-9; D may be TRBD1 (5 bases). The V end was cut by 6 bases, the J end by 0 bases, with 15 bases between. Germline V gives CDR1 SEHNR, CDR2 FQNEAQ (reference sequence). The length of the CDR3 is 15 residues. CDR3 loop: CASSSGAGPSYEQYF. The DNA of the CDR3 is TGTGCCAGCAGTTCGGGCGCAGGGCCCTCCTACGAGCAGTACTTC.

The rearrangement joins TRBV30 to TRBJ2-5; no clear D. The germline CDR1 and CDR2 sequences are GTSNPN and SVGIG (reference sequence). The CDR3 loop spans 11 amino acids. With 1 base removed from V and 5 bases from J, the gap between germline ends came to 5 bases. The CDR3 DNA reads as TGTGCCTGGAGTGCGACTGAGACCCAGTACTTC. Translation: CAWSATETQYF.

The chain employs TRBV25-1 and TRBJ2-1; D call uncertain. V lost 1 base, J lost 3 bases, and 10 bases lay in between. This CDR3 has 15 residues. Germline lookup yields CDR1 MGHDK and CDR2 SYGVNS. The CDR3 DNA is TGTGCCAGCAGTGAATTTGGCAGCCTCTACAATGAGCAGTTCTTC. This translates into CASSEFGSLYNEQFF.

This chain uses TRBV28 with TRBJ2-3; D not certain. The CDR3 extends over 17 amino acids. Trimming stripped 4 bases from V and 1 base from J, with 18 bases between. CDR1 and CDR2 (germline): MDHEN, SYDVKM. Here the CDR3 DNA reads TGTGCCAGCAGTTCCGCAATGACGGGTGGCCGCACAGATACGCAGTATTTT. This translates into CASSSAMTGGRTDTQYF.

Worth noting for this clone: This sample also contains other DNA sequences that code for the same CDR3. This chain connects TRBV12-5 to TRBJ2-1; D ambiguous. Germline-derived CDR1 and CDR2 are LGHNT and FRNRAP. The V and J ends lost 6 bases and 3 bases respectively, with 6 bases between them. The CDR3 sequence is 12 residues long. The CDR3 sequence is CASGPDYNEQFF. CDR3 nucleotides: TGTGCTAGTGGACCGGACTACAATGAGCAGTTCTTC.

The V gene is TRBV9, the J gene TRBJ2-5; 7 bases agree with TRBD2. CDR3 length: 15 residues. CDR1 is SGDLS, CDR2 YYNGEE, per germline. The trim removed 6 bases at V and 3 bases at J, leaving 11 bases unmatched. The chain's CDR3 is CASTWRGGREETQYF. CDR3 coding DNA: TGTGCCAGCACCTGGCGTGGGGGGAGGGAAGAGACCCAGTACTTC. The full variable domain, its missing parts supplied by reference TRBV9 and TRBJ2-5, is DSGVTQTPKHLITATGQRVTLRCSPRSGDLSVYWYQQSLDQGLQFLIQYYNGEERAKGNILERFSAQQFPDLHSELNLSSLELGDSALYFCASTWRGGREETQYFGPGTRLLVL.

The chain couples TRBV30 to TRBJ2-5; 8 nucleotides line up with TRBD1. CDR1 and CDR2 from the germline V gene are GTSNPN and SVGIG (reference sequence). Losses at the gene ends were 4 bases for V and 1 base for J; bases not matched to a gene: 2. The CDR3 is 13 amino acids. The CDR3 DNA reads TGTGCCTGGACCCAGGGGGCCCAAGAGACCCAGTACTTC. This encodes CAWTQGAQETQYF. Full variable domain (missing parts from reference TRBV30 and TRBJ2-5): SQTIHQWPATLVQPVGSPLSLECTVEGTSNPNLYWYRQAAGRGLQLLFYSVGIGQISSEVPQNLSASRPQDRQFILSSKKLLLSDSGFYLCAWTQGAQETQYFGPGTRLLVL.

The gene calls are TRBV5-6 and TRBJ2-3, with D perhaps given as TRBD1 or TRBD2 (5 bases each). The V end lost 4 bases, the J end lost 4 bases, and 13 bases lay between the germline ends. Germline loops: CDR1 SGHDT, CDR2 YYEEEE. This CDR3 comprises 14 residues. The chain's CDR3 is CASSAGTGPDTQYF. The CDR3 DNA is TGTGCCAGCAGCGCCGGGACGGGCCCAGATACGCAGTATTTT.

The chain links TRBV27 to TRBJ1-2; maybe TRBD1 (6 bases). Trimming left V 1 base short and J 6 bases short, with 18 bases between. The CDR3 is 16 amino acids. The V gene's germline CDR1 is MNHEY and CDR2 SMNVEV (reference sequence). Written as DNA, the CDR3 is TGTGCCAGCAGTTTATGGGGGGCGCGCCGTGAGGATGGCTACACCTTC. This codes for CASSLWGARREDGYTF.

This chain links TRBV9 with TRBJ1-1; 9 bases are shared with TRBD1. The V and J ends lost 2 bases and 1 base, in that order; junction bases with no gene match: 3. Germline CDR1 SGDLS, CDR2 YYNGEE. The CDR3 consists of 15 residues. The CDR3 sequence is CASSVLTGGNTEAFF. The CDR3 DNA reads TGTGCCAGCAGCGTGCTGACAGGGGGGAACACTGAAGCTTTCTTT. Using reference TRBV9 and TRBJ1-1 for the parts outside the CDR3, the full variable domain is DSGVTQTPKHLITATGQRVTLRCSPRSGDLSVYWYQQSLDQGLQFLIQYYNGEERAKGNILERFSAQQFPDLHSELNLSSLELGDSALYFCASSVLTGGNTEAFFGQGTRLTVV.

V is TRBV7-9 and J is TRBJ2-3; D remains unclear. Trimming removed 4 bases at V and 6 bases at J, with 14 bases between. Per germline, CDR1 SEHNR and CDR2 FQNEAQ (reference sequence). CDR3 size: 14 residues. The CDR3 reads CASSSPSPVDTQYF. The CDR3 DNA reads TGTGCCAGCAGCTCCCCGTCCCCGGTCGATACGCAGTATTTT. Variable domain in full (rest from reference TRBV7-9 and TRBJ2-3): DTGVSQNPRHKITKRGQNVTFRCDPISEHNRLYWYRQTLGQGPEFLTYFQNEAQLEKSRLLSDRFSAERPKGSFSTLEIQRTEQGDSAMYLCASSSPSPVDTQYFGPGTRLTVL.

Remarks on this clone: Different DNA sequences within this sample yield the same CDR3. This chain links TRBV5-1 with TRBJ2-1; D gene unclear. The ends were cut back, 1 base at V and 3 bases at J, with 2 bases in the middle. The germline V gene has CDR1 SGHRS and CDR2 YFSETQ. The CDR3 length is 12 residues. CDR3 nucleotides: TGCGCCAGCAGCTTGAACTACAATGAGCAGTTCTTC. Its translation is CASSLNYNEQFF.

The chain is built from TRBV9 and TRBJ1-1; 8 bases are shared with TRBD1. The germline V gene has CDR1 SGDLS and CDR2 YYNGEE. This CDR3 region has 16 residues. The ends lost 1 base at V and 3 bases at J; junction bases unmatched: 8. This chain's CDR3 is CASSVWEGTGYTEAFF. The CDR3 DNA reads as TGTGCCAGCAGCGTATGGGAGGGGACAGGCTACACTGAAGCTTTCTTT.

This clone showed up just once. Other DNA sequences in this sample translate to the same CDR3. The chain recombines TRBV6-5 with TRBJ2-1; no firm D call. Germline V lookup: CDR1 MNHEY, CDR2 SVGAGI. The CDR3 extends over 13 amino acids. The V and J ends lost 3 bases and 4 bases respectively, with 7 bases between them. For the CDR3, the DNA is TGTGCCAGCAGTTATCGGGCTTACAATGAGCAGTTCTTC. This sequence encodes CASSYRAYNEQFF.

The chain combines TRBV29-1 with TRBJ1-1, with D unclear. The V gene's germline CDR1 is SQVTM and CDR2 ANQGSEA. V gave up 6 bases and J gave up 5 bases, with 19 bases separating them. This CDR3 comprises 14 residues. The CDR3 sequence: CSVHTPLMGTEAFF. The CDR3 nucleotides read TGCAGCGTCCACACCCCACTCATGGGTACTGAAGCTTTCTTT. Using reference TRBV29-1 and TRBJ1-1 for the parts outside the CDR3, the full variable domain is SAVISQKPSRDICQRGTSLTIQCQVDSQVTMMFWYRQQPGQSLTLIATANQGSEATYESGFVIDKFPISRPNLTFSTLTVSNMSPEDSSIYLCSVHTPLMGTEAFFGQGTRLTVV.

The sample holds one count of this clone. This chain joins TRBV4-3 and TRBJ1-1; D remains ambiguous. The CDR3 runs to 16 residues. The germline V and J ends were trimmed by 1 base and 3 bases, with 15 bases remaining between them. Germline V gives CDR1 LGHNA, CDR2 YSLEER. CDR3 protein: CASSQGPRALDTEAFF. DNA for the CDR3: TGCGCCAGCAGCCAAGGTCCCCGGGCCCTGGACACTGAAGCTTTCTTT.

The chain carries TRBV27 and TRBJ2-5, with unresolved D. This CDR3 has 15 amino acids. The V end was cut by 5 bases, the J end by 1 base, with 14 bases between. Germline lookup yields CDR1 MNHEY and CDR2 SMNVEV (reference sequence). The chain's CDR3 is CASSPLPVAQETQYF. The CDR3 DNA reads TGTGCCAGCAGTCCCCTCCCCGTGGCCCAAGAGACCCAGTACTTC.

This sequence joins TRBV11-2 and TRBJ2-1, with 9 bases lining up with TRBD2. Germline values: CDR1 SGHAT, CDR2 FQNNGV. The CDR3 totals 14 residues. Trimming removed 8 bases from V and 5 bases from J; junction bases left unmatched: 7. The DNA of the CDR3 is TGTGCCAGCCGCCGGGTAGCGGGGGACAATGAGCAGTTCTTC. Amino acids: CASRRVAGDNEQFF.

CDR3 loop: CASSEGAPRGDEQYF. CDR3 DNA sequence: TGTGCCAGCAGTGAAGGGGCCCCGCGGGGCGACGAGCAGTACTTC. The rearrangement links TRBV6-1 to TRBJ2-7; D is perhaps TRBD2 (6 bases). Germline loops: CDR1 MNHNS, CDR2 SASEGT. The CDR3 has 15 amino acids. Trimming took 1 base from V and 5 from J, leaving 15 bases between them.

The genes are TRBV5-4 and TRBJ2-3, with 12 bases fitting TRBD2. The CDR3 is made up of 14 amino acids. Trimming at V came to 5 bases and at J to 4 bases, leaving 2 bases not matched to a gene. Germline V lookup: CDR1 SGHNT, CDR2 YYREEE (reference sequence). CDR3 residues: CASRLAGGPDTQYF. In nucleotides, the CDR3 is TGTGCCAGCAGGCTAGCGGGGGGGCCAGATACGCAGTATTTT. The full variable domain, in which reference TRBV5-4 and TRBJ2-3 provide the parts outside the CDR3, is ETGVTQSPTHLIKTRGQQVTLRCSSQSGHNTVSWYQQALGQGPQFIFQYYREEENGRGNFPPRFSGLQFPNYSSELNVNALELDDSALYLCASRLAGGPDTQYFGPGTRLTVL.

The rearrangement links TRBV5-1 to TRBJ1-2, with 10 bases lining up with TRBD1. The germline gives CDR1 SGHRS, CDR2 YFSETQ. CDR3 length equals 17 residues. After removal of 4 bases from V and 8 bases from J, the junction contained 17 bases not matched to a gene. CDR3 bases: TGCGCCAGCAGCCCGACTCCGGGACAGGGGAGGATGTTAGGCTACACCTTC. It yields the protein CASSPTPGQGRMLGYTF. Together with reference TRBV5-1 and TRBJ1-2, the CDR3 gives the full variable domain: KAGVTQTPRYLIKTRGQQVTLSCSPISGHRSVSWYQQTPGQGLQFLFEYFSETQRNKGNFPGRFSGRQFSNSRSEMNVSTLELGDSALYLCASSPTPGQGRMLGYTFGSGTRLTVV.

The chain is built from TRBV9 and TRBJ2-2; D unresolved. The CDR3 extends over 15 amino acids. Looked up from germline, CDR1 is SGDLS and CDR2 is YYNGEE. Trimming shortened V by 5 bases and J by 0 bases, and 11 bases separated the two germline ends. The CDR3 here is CASSESVANTGELFF. Here the CDR3 DNA reads TGTGCCAGCAGTGAGTCGGTCGCGAACACCGGGGAGCTGTTTTTT.

V gene TRBV7-9 combines with J gene TRBJ2-5; 8 nucleotides agree with TRBD2. Germline CDR1 SEHNR, CDR2 FQNEAQ (reference sequence). This CDR3 spans 17 amino acids. Unmatched junction bases numbered 12, after V lost 1 base and J lost 5 bases. In nucleotides, the CDR3 is TGTGCCAGCAGCTTAGGAGGGAGCGGGAGTCTCCGTGAGACCCAGTACTTC. It specifies CASSLGGSGSLRETQYF.